This T cell receptor beta chain was sequenced in a study of CD8+ T cells in alopecia areata. Study as a whole: It was oral tofacitinib, at 5 to 10 mg twice daily, that treated patients received. Patients remained on tofacitinib for 6 to 18 months and then went 6 months without it. Study-wide results and caveats: Lesional scalp exceeded normal scalp in clonality, especially in alopecia totalis/universalis.

Comment on this clone: Its antigen is undetermined.

The germline V gene encodes CDR1 SGHRS and CDR2 YFSETQ. This CDR3 has 14 residues. The V end lost 1 base, the J end lost 0 bases, and 8 bases lay between the germline ends. The authors extracted RNA and reverse transcribed it into cDNA as the sequencing template. Produced via immunoSEQ multiplex PCR; TCRdb's table is partial and in-frame only. This repertoire shows around 250,000 clones, around two thirds found once; its top ten account for approximately 1.2%. This receptor was identified in a human donor with alopecia areata. Sequencing was performed on CD4+ T cells sorted from blood, taken at week 0. This rearrangement joins TRBV5-1 to TRBJ2-7, with unresolved D. The CDR3 sequence is CASSLRPGSYEQYF. The CDR3 DNA is TGCGCCAGCAGCTTGCGCCCCGGCTCCTACGAGCAGTACTTC.